A single sample gave rise to the 25 T cell receptor beta chains below, sequenced in a study of blood T cell repertoires in COVID-19. Profiling relied on immunoSEQ multiplex PCR, and the TCRdb table lists in-frame clones only, not all of them. The sample carries about 75,000 clones, 88% recorded once. Sequenced material: peripheral blood. The source of these receptors is a woman in her 70s with acute or convalescent COVID-19.

The J gene is TRBJ1-5, the V gene TRBV6-5, with D uncertain. CDR1 MNHEY and CDR2 SVGAGI come from the germline V gene. V shed 5 bases and J shed 3 bases, with 8 bases lying between them. The CDR3 contains 13 residues. The CDR3 bases are TGTGCCAGCAGTCGGACTTTCAATCAGCCCCAGCATTTT. This codes for CASSRTFNQPQHF.

The rearrangement links TRBV28 to TRBJ1-6; the D is unclear. This CDR3 is built from 15 residues. V lost 7 bases to trimming and J lost 3 bases, with 13 bases between them. The V gene's germline CDR1 is MDHEN and CDR2 SYDVKM. CDR3 nucleotide sequence: TGTGCCAGCATGGAGGATCGCTTCTATAATTCACCCCTCCACTTT. Its translation is CASMEDRFYNSPLHF.

The chain carries TRBV11-2 and TRBJ2-7; 7 bases agree with TRBD1. This CDR3 region has 13 residues. Germline lookup yields CDR1 SGHAT and CDR2 FQNNGV. J was trimmed by 3 bases and V by 2 bases; bases with no gene match: 1. The CDR3 DNA follows: TGTGCCAGCAGCTTAAACAGGGGCTACGAGCAGTACTTC. It is translated as CASSLNRGYEQYF.

The chain links TRBV19 to TRBJ1-2; 8 bases line up with TRBD1. The CDR3 contains 15 residues. V lost 10 bases to trimming and J lost 4 bases; unmatched junction nucleotides: 14. CDR1 is LNHDA and CDR2 is SQIVND in the germline V gene (reference sequence). CDR3 protein: CATGIDRGLSYGYTF. CDR3 bases: TGTGCCACTGGAATAGACAGGGGTTTGAGCTATGGCTACACCTTC.

This chain connects TRBV27 to TRBJ1-1; 9 bases line up with TRBD1. The ends lost 2 bases at V and 12 bases at J; junction bases unmatched: 7. The CDR3 covers 13 residues. The germline V gene encodes CDR1 MNHEY and CDR2 SMNVEV (reference sequence). CDR3 residues: CASSLGTGLISFF. In DNA form, the CDR3 reads TGTGCCAGCAGTTTAGGGACAGGGCTGATTTCTTTCTTT.

This chain uses TRBV19 with TRBJ2-2, with TRBD1 identical over 11 bases. CDR3 size: 16 residues. Trimming took 3 bases from V and 4 from J; bases not matched to a gene: 4. CDR1 and CDR2 from the germline V gene are LNHDA and SQIVND (reference sequence). The CDR3 DNA is TGTGCCAGTAGTATCCGGACAGGGGGCATCACCGGGGAGCTGTTTTTT. It specifies CASSIRTGGITGELFF.

The chain employs TRBV7-2 and TRBJ1-1, with TRBD1 matching 8 bases. The V segment lost 5 bases and the J segment 4 bases; nucleotides outside the gene matches: 12. The CDR3 is 16 residues long. Germline V gene sequence: CDR1 SGHTA, CDR2 FQGNSA. The CDR3 reads CASSRTGKRRGTEAFF. CDR3 DNA: TGTGCCAGCAGCAGGACAGGGAAGAGGAGGGGCACTGAAGCTTTCTTT.

J is TRBJ2-3 and V is TRBV19, with 15 bases aligning to TRBD2. The V gene end was trimmed by 10 bases and the J gene end by 6 bases; junction bases not matched to a gene: 14. Per germline, CDR1 LNHDA and CDR2 SQIVND (reference sequence). The CDR3 contains 17 residues. The CDR3 nucleotides are TGTGCCACCGCTGGACTAGCGGGAGGGCCGGAATCTGATACGCAGTATTTT. This encodes CATAGLAGGPESDTQYF.

The chain joins TRBV28 to TRBJ1-1, with TRBD1 matching over 8 bases. The CDR3 runs 15 residues. Germline CDR1 is MDHEN and CDR2 is SYDVKM. The trim removed 5 bases at V and 4 bases at J, leaving 9 bases unmatched. The CDR3 spells CASSNGGTGGTEAFF. DNA for the CDR3: TGTGCCAGCAGTAACGGTGGGACAGGAGGCACTGAAGCTTTCTTT.

Turning to this clone: Compared with germline, one end of the junction differs, possibly owing to a read error. The chain carries TRBV7-7 and TRBJ2-7; 9 bases are shared with TRBD2. Germline lookup yields CDR1 SSHAT and CDR2 FNYEAQ (reference sequence). The CDR3 spans 15 residues. The CDR3: CASSTGLAKVYEQYF. The CDR3 DNA sequence: TGTGCTAGCAGTACGGGACTAGCCAAAGTCTACGAGCAGTACTTC.

The CDR3 nucleotides are TGTGCCAGCAGCGTTCCCGACACCTTGAACACTGAAGCTTTCTTT. It translates to CASSVPDTLNTEAFF. The chain recombines TRBV9 with TRBJ1-1; D gene ambiguous. The CDR3 is 15 amino acids. V was cut by 2 bases and J by 0 bases, with 11 bases left in between. CDR1 and CDR2 (germline): SGDLS, YYNGEE.

J is TRBJ1-2 and V is TRBV28, with a possible D match to TRBD1 (5 bases). The germline V gene encodes CDR1 MDHEN and CDR2 SYDVKM. Trimming removed 6 bases at V and 0 bases at J, with 14 bases between. This CDR3 contains 15 residues. The DNA of the CDR3 is TGTGCCAGCAGCCCGTGGGACTATACTAACTATGGCTACACCTTC. Translated: CASSPWDYTNYGYTF.

The chain recombines TRBV6-5 with TRBJ1-2; TRBD1 matches at 9 bases. The CDR3 is made up of 15 amino acids. Germline V gene lookup returns CDR1 MNHEY and CDR2 SVGAGI. J lost 2 bases, V lost 5 bases, and 6 bases had no gene match. CDR3 region: CASSLQGQGNYGYTF. Here the CDR3 DNA reads TGTGCCAGCAGTCTCCAAGGACAGGGGAACTATGGCTACACCTTC.

The chain recombines TRBV6-2 or TRBV6-3 with TRBJ1-6; D gene unclear. Looked up from germline, CDR1 is MNHEY and CDR2 is SVGEGT. The CDR3 length is 18 residues. V was pared by 3 bases and J by 5 bases, with 20 bases between. The CDR3 sequence is CASSYRRSRAVNNSPLHF. CDR3 coding DNA: TGTGCCAGCAGTTATCGGCGCTCGAGGGCAGTCAATAATTCACCCCTCCACTTT.

This rearrangement joins TRBV2 to TRBJ2-2; 11 bases are a match to TRBD2. This CDR3 has 14 residues. The germline V gene encodes CDR1 SNHLY and CDR2 FYNNEI. Trimming at V came to 6 bases and at J to 4 bases, leaving 1 base not matched to a gene. CDR3 nucleotide sequence: TGTGCCAGCAGGGGACTAGCGGCCACCGGGGAGCTGTTTTTT. Protein product: CASRGLAATGELFF.

The DNA for the CDR3 is TGTGCCAGCAGCCACCGGACTAGCGGGAGCTCCTACGAGCAGTACTTC. Translation: CASSHRTSGSSYEQYF. This chain joins TRBV11-2 and TRBJ2-7; 13 positions match TRBD2. The CDR3 spans 16 residues. Per germline, CDR1 SGHAT and CDR2 FQNNGV. V lost 5 bases and J lost 0; bases outside the gene matches: 4.

The genes are TRBV28 and TRBJ2-7, with 8 bases identical to TRBD1. The CDR3 spans 16 residues. The germline V gene has CDR1 MDHEN and CDR2 SYDVKM. Trimming removed 4 bases from V and 0 bases from J; junction bases left unmatched: 8. The CDR3 DNA is TGTGCCAGCAGTTCTAGGGCAGGGGGCGACTCCTACGAGCAGTACTTC. It yields the protein CASSSRAGGDSYEQYF. Full variable domain (missing parts from reference TRBV28 and TRBJ2-7): DVKVTQSSRYLVKRTGEKVFLECVQDMDHENMFWYRQDPGLGLRLIYFSYDVKMKEKGDIPEGYSVSREKKERFSLILESASTNQTSMYLCASSSRAGGDSYEQYFGPGTRLTVT.

The chain couples TRBV6-1 to TRBJ2-7; possibly TRBD1 for D (5 bases). The CDR3 is made up of 14 amino acids. Germline values: CDR1 MNHNS, CDR2 SASEGT. Trimming cost V 3 bases and J 7 bases, with 16 bases left between them. The CDR3 is CASSDLSVTEEQYF. The CDR3 coding sequence is TGTGCCAGCAGTGATCTATCCGTGACAGAGGAGCAGTACTTC.

This clone was counted once. The chain uses TRBV10-1 and TRBJ1-1; TRBD1 aligns across 12 bases. V was clipped by 2 bases and J by 5 bases; unmatched bases: 9. Germline lookup yields CDR1 WNHNN and CDR2 SYGVQD (reference sequence). The length of the CDR3 is 17 residues. The CDR3 DNA follows: TGCGCCAGCAGTGAGGTCGGGAGGGGACAGGGGGCTACTGAAGCTTTCTTT. It encodes CASSEVGRGQGATEAFF.

The rearrangement joins TRBV11-2 to TRBJ1-5; unclear D gene. The CDR3 runs 13 residues. Per the germline V gene, CDR1 is SGHAT and CDR2 is FQNNGV. V was shortened by 5 bases and J by 4 bases, with 9 bases between the two germline ends. DNA for the CDR3: TGTGCCAGCAGCCTGCTACAGAATCAGCCCCAGCATTTT. The encoded protein is CASSLLQNQPQHF.

The chain joins TRBV5-6 to TRBJ2-6, with 10 bases matching TRBD2. Germline CDR1 and CDR2: SGHDT and YYEEEE. This CDR3 region has 19 residues. V lost 4 bases to trimming and J lost 0 bases; unmatched junction nucleotides: 10. CDR3 nucleotide sequence: TGTGCCAGCAGCCCCCGGACTAGCGGATTATCCTCTGGGGCCAACGTCCTGACTTTC. Its translation is CASSPRTSGLSSGANVLTF.

V and J are TRBV18 and TRBJ2-2; TRBD2 aligns across 13 bases. CDR3 length: 16 amino acids. V lost 3 bases, J lost 5 bases, and 3 bases stayed unmatched. Germline V gives CDR1 KGHSH, CDR2 LQKENI. This chain's CDR3 is CASSPTGLAGTGELFF. The CDR3 DNA is TGTGCCAGCTCACCTACGGGACTAGCGGGAACCGGGGAGCTGTTTTTT.

The CDR3: CASSPTLPNGEQYF. The CDR3 coding sequence is TGTGCCAGCAGCCCGACACTGCCGAATGGCGAGCAGTACTTC. The chain joins TRBV14 to TRBJ2-7, with unresolved D. The CDR3 length is 14 residues. Trimming took 4 bases from V and 6 from J, leaving 16 bases between them. Germline-derived CDR1 and CDR2 are SGHDN and FVKESK.

CDR3 nucleotide sequence: TGTGCCAGCATGGGGCAGCCAGACACCGGGGAGCTGTTTTTT. Translation gives CASMGQPDTGELFF. The rearrangement joins TRBV6-5 to TRBJ2-2, with D possibly TRBD1 on 5 matching bases. V lost 7 bases to trimming and J lost 3 bases, with 12 bases between them. Germline-derived CDR1 and CDR2 are MNHEY and SVGAGI. CDR3 length: 14 residues.

The chain is built from TRBV27 and TRBJ1-2; no definite D call. The CDR3 is 15 residues long. V dropped 5 bases and J dropped 4 bases, with 17 bases sitting between them. CDR1 and CDR2 from the germline V gene are MNHEY and SMNVEV (reference sequence). CDR3 amino acids: CASSHRGSVPYGYTF. In nucleotides, the CDR3 is TGTGCCAGCAGTCACCGAGGGTCAGTTCCCTATGGCTACACCTTC.